Listed here is a single TCR beta chain. Combining a sample-barcoded 5' primer with a J-beta primer mix, a second PCR ran for about 6 to 11 cycles. TCRdb reprocessed the 5' RACE reads via MiXCR and lists one record per CDR3 protein. Among 1.5 million to 2 million distinct CDR3 sequences listed, 28% were seen once. V lost 5 bases to trimming and J lost 0 bases, with 23 bases between them. Germline V gene sequence: CDR1 SGHAT, CDR2 FQNNGV. The CDR3 is made up of 20 amino acids. The data derive from a study of blood T cells in healthy people across ages. The chain uses TRBV11-2 and TRBJ2-6; TRBD2 might be the D (7 bases). Material for sequencing was blood. This sequence originates from a woman younger than 45 in good health. The chain's CDR3 is CASSLSSGGVSPSGANVLTF. For the CDR3, the DNA is TGTGCCAGCAGCCTTTCTTCGGGGGGCGTTTCGCCCTCTGGGGCCAACGTCCTGACTTTC.